This entry describes one T cell receptor beta chain. This receptor's antigen is unknown. Per-base quality was not reported, and no clone a single base away is much larger than it. The sample comes from a study of T cell responses to AZD1222 COVID-19 vaccine (dated by TCRdb to about 2021). In the study overall: Because spike-specific TCR depth and breadth did not differ between the two schedules, AZD1222 recipients who got a second dose at roughly 4 weeks were pooled with those who got a second dose at roughly 12 weeks. TCR sequencing was performed for 230 to 250 trial participants, of whom 200 to 210 were given two doses of AZD1222 and around 26 were given two doses of MenACWY control vaccine. Trial participants were enrolled by age into 18-55, 56-69 and 70-plus year subgroups, with 148, 28 and 57 TCR-sequenced participants respectively.

Overall results and qualifications from the work: Conclusions about previously exposed vaccinees are limited because only six or seven AZD1222 recipients were SARS-CoV-2 seropositive at baseline. Because no day 14 peak-response samples were available, the repertoires could be characterized only after the peak T cell response. The 56-69-year group was small, and its depth increase did not reach significance, likely because of low power. CD4 TCRs associated with the vaccine covered the entire spike protein, and the dominant responses were in regions 160-218 and 743-854. Participants were mostly white British, with more females than males. The authors suggested clonal diversity may have been underestimated. Reportedly, close to half of the unique spike-specific TCRs recognized epitopes lying outside the regions that are mutated in the B.1.351 and B.1.1.7 variants. A significant rise in spike-specific TCR breadth and depth was observed after two AZD1222 doses relative to day 0 and relative to MenACWY recipients.

The CDR3 regions of human TCRbeta chains were analyzed by immunosequencing. Per the original workflow: Repertoire TCRs were checked for matches against a reference library of SARS-CoV-2-specific TCRs that had been generated using the MIRA antigen-specificity platform. Breadth was defined as the fraction of unique TCRs that were SARS-CoV-2-associated. Depth was defined as the fraction of total T cells that were SARS-CoV-2-associated. Using the MIRA data, each spike-specific TCR was assigned both to the spike region to which the TCR was reactive and to a CD4 or CD8 class. Log10-transformed breadth and depth values were compared by one-way ANOVA with Sidak's multiple comparisons tests. Entries here come from immuneACCESS through TCRdb and include only in-frame sequences with V and J called. Some clones fail to appear in such tables; in the studies checked, an unresolved V gene covers under half of the shortfall, and the cause of the remainder is unknown. V, J and clone size are taken as reported in that table, and D and trimming were inferred from the DNA itself. The sample data list around 140,000 clones, and roughly nine tenths of these were observed just once. The top ten clones comprise 2.5% to 3% of the sample.

The germline V gene provides CDR1 MDHEN and CDR2 SYDVKM. V is shortened by 7 bases, J by 4 bases, and the region joining them spans 11 bases. From the cysteine through the phenylalanine, the CDR3 covers 13 amino acids. Solely the CDR3 DNA is kept, with 39 bases framed from the first base. This specimen's time point label, interpreted: baseline before first vaccination. The vaccinee samples were drawn from two UK trials, COV001 and COV002, one of which was a single-blind randomized controlled phase 2/3 trial testing AZD1222 (ChAdOx1 nCoV-19) in healthy adults. Trial participant PBMC samples were collected at day 0 and day 28 after the second dose for TCRbeta chain sequencing.

In this chain, TRBV28 is recombined with TRBJ1-5; tentative D gene TRBD1, with 5 bases matching. The specimen was peripheral blood, collected on day 0 of AZD1222 vaccination. This receptor was obtained from an adult in good health. Here the CDR3 is given as CASKEGVNQPQHF. The sequenced DNA is TGTGCCAGCAAGGAAGGGGTAAATCAGCCCCAGCATTTT.